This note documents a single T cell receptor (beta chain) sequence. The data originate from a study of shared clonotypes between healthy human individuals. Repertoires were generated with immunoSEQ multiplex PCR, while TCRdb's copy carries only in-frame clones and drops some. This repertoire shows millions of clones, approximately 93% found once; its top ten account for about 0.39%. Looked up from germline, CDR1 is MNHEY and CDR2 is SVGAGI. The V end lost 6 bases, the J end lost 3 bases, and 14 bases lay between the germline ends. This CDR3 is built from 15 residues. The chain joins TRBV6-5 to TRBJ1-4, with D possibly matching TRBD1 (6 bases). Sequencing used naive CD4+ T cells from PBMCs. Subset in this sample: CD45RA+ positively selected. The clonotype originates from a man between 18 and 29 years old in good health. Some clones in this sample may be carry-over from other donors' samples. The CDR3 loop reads CASSPQTGPNEKLFF. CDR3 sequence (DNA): TGTGCCAGCAGCCCCCAAACAGGGCCTAATGAAAAACTGTTTTTT.